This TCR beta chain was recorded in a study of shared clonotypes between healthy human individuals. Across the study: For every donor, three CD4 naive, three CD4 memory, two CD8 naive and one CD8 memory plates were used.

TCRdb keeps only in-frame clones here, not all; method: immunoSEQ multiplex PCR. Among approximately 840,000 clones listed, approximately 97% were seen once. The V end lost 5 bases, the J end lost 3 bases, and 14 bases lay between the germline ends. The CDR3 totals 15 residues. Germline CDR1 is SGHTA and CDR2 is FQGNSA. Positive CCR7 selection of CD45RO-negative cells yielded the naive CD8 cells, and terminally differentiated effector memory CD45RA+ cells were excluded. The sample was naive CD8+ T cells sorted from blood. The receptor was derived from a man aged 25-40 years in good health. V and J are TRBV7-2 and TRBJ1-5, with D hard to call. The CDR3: CASSQQGEPNQPQHF. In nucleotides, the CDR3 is TGTGCCAGCAGCCAGCAAGGTGAGCCCAATCAGCCCCAGCATTTT.